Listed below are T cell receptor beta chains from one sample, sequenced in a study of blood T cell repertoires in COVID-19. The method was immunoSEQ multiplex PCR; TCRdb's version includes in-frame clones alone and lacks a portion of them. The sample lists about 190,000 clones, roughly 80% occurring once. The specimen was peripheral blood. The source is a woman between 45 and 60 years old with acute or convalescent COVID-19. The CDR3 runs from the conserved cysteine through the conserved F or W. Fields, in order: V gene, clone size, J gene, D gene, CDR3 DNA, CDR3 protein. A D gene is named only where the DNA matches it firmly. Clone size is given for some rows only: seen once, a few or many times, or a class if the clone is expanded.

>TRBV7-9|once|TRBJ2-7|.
TGTGCCAGCAGCTTCAGACAGTTCGACGAGCAGTACTTC
CASSFRQFDEQYF
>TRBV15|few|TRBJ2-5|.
TGTGCCACCAGCAGAGATATCCAGGGCGTAGAGACCCAGTACTTC
CATSRDIQGVETQYF
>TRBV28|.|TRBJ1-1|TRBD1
TGTGCCAGCAGGAGTACCGGGACAGCGAACACTGAAGCTTTCTTT
CASRSTGTANTEAFF
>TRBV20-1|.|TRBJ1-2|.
TGCAGTGCTAGGGCCGACTATGGCTACACCTTC
CSARADYGYTF
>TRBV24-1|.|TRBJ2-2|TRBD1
TGTGCCACCAGTGATCCTCCGGGACAGGGTCCCTCCGGGGAGCTGTTTTTT
CATSDPPGQGPSGELFF
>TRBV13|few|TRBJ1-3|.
TGTGCCAGCAGCTCCGGGGGGTCTGGAAACACCATATATTTT
CASSSGGSGNTIYF
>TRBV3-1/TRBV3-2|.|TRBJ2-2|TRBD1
TGTGCCAGCAGCCAAGCAGGGGGCGCGATCACCGGGGAGCTGTTTTTT
CASSQAGGAITGELFF
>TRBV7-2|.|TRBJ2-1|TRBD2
TGTGCCAGCAGCTCAGCTCTAGCGGGAGTAAATGAGCAGTTCTTC
CASSSALAGVNEQFF
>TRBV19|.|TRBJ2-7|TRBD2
TGTGCCAGTAGCACTAGCGGGAGGGCCGGCGAGCAGTACTTC
CASSTSGRAGEQYF
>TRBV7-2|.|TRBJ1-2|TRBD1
TGTGCCAGCAGACGCAGACAGGGCTATGGCTACACCTTC
CASRRRQGYGYTF
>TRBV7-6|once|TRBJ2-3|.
TGTGCCAGCAGCTTAGGGGGGGGCGGAGATACGCAGTATTTT
CASSLGGGGDTQYF
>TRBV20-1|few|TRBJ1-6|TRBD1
TGCAGTGCCCCCGGGACAGGACCCCTTTACTTT
CSAPGTGPLYF
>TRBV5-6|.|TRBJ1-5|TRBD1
TGTGCCAGCAGCAGAAGGACAGGGAGGTACAGCAATCAGCCCCAGCATTTT
CASSRRTGRYSNQPQHF
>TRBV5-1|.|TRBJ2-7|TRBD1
TGCGCCAGCAGCCCAGGGACAGGCCCCTACGAGCAGTACTTC
CASSPGTGPYEQYF
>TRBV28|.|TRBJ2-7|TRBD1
TGTGCCAGCAGTGGGATCGGGACAGGGTACGAGCAGTACTTC
CASSGIGTGYEQYF
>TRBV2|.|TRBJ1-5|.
TGTGCCAGCAGTGTGCAGGGAAGTCAGCCCCAGCATTTT
CASSVQGSQPQHF
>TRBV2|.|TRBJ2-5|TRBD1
TGTGCCAGCAGTGAAGCGGGCCGACAGGGGTACTTC
CASSEAGRQGYF
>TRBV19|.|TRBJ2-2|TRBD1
TGTGCCAGTAGTTTACGGGGACAGGGCTGGGAGCTGTTTTTT
CASSLRGQGWELFF
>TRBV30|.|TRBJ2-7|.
TGTGCCTGGAGGGATTTGAGGGGGATCTCCTACGAGCAGTACTTC
CAWRDLRGISYEQYF
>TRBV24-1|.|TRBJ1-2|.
TGTGCCACCAGTAATACAGGGTCTGGCTACACCTTC
CATSNTGSGYTF
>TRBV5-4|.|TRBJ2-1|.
TGTGCCAGCAGCTCCGGGACACCAGCCTACAATGAGCAGTTCTTC
CASSSGTPAYNEQFF
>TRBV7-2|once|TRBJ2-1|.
TGTGCCAGCAGCTTGGGGCAGGTAAAGGATGAGCAGTTCTTC
CASSLGQVKDEQFF
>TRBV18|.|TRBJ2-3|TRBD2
TGTGCCAGCTCACGGAGCCCCACCTTGACTAGCGGGGATCCAGCAGATACGCAGTATTTT
CASSRSPTLTSGDPADTQYF
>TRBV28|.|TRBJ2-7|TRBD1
TGTGCCAGCAGTTTAGCCGGGACAGGGGGAGTTTACGAGCAGTACTTC
CASSLAGTGGVYEQYF
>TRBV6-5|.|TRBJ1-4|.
TGTGCCAGCAGTCCTACTGGGAAGGGGAACGAAAAACTGTTTTTT
CASSPTGKGNEKLFF
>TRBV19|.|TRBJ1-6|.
TGTGCCAGTAGTATCATGGCAGGGGATTCACCCCTCCACTTT
CASSIMAGDSPLHF
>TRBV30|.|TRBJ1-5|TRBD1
TGTGCCTGGAGTGCGAGGGACAGAAATCAGCCCCAGCATTTT
CAWSARDRNQPQHF
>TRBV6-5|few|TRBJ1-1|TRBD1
TGTGCCAGCAGAAATCACAGGGGGAACACTGAAGCTTTCTTT
CASRNHRGNTEAFF
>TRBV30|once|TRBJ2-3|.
TGTGCCTGGAGTGTAGGCGGGAAGATCCCAGATACGCAGTATTTT
CAWSVGGKIPDTQYF
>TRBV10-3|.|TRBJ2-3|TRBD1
TGTGCCATCCTACTGACGGGACAGGGCCCGGGGGGGCAGTATTTT
CAILLTGQGPGGQYF
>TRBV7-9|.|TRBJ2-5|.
TGTGCCAGCAGCTTAGCGCAGGACTCGGGTCAGCACTTC
CASSLAQDSGQHF
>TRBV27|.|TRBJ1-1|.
TGTGCCAGCAGCCTCTCACAGGGCGGGTACACTGAAGCTTTCTTT
CASSLSQGGYTEAFF
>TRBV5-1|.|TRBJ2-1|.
TGCGCCAGCAGCTTGGGGCAAGCGGTTAGCTCCTACAATGAGCAGTTCTTC
CASSLGQAVSSYNEQFF